The clone carrying this T cell receptor (beta chain) came up many times. Antigen unknown. These data originate in a study of CD8 T cells in ankylosing spondylitis. CDR1 is SGDLS, CDR2 YYNGEE, per germline. The CDR3 is 14 amino acids. With 2 bases removed from V and 1 base from J, the gap between germline ends came to 9 bases. One entry per CDR3 protein results from TCRdb running MiXCR on the 5' RACE reads. Of about 39,000 distinct CDR3 sequences listed, approximately 3% were seen once; the top ten hold approximately 2.9%. Whole-study results and caveats: The authors reported significant enrichment of disease-linked clones in matched ankylosing spondylitis synovial fluid.

The receptor was isolated from a male donor with ankylosing spondylitis or in good health (not recorded which). The chain employs TRBV9 and TRBJ1-1, with D perhaps TRBD1 (5 bases). Input material: blood, either unsorted or a sorted T cell fraction (not recorded which). The CDR3 region is CASSVQGQNTEAFF. The DNA for the CDR3 is TGTGCCAGCAGCGTCCAGGGCCAGAACACTGAAGCTTTCTTT.